This TCR beta chain was observed in a study of metastatic and nonmetastatic thyroid tumors. Study-wide context: For malignant and benign thyroid patients, tumor or nodule tissue and blood were the sources whose repertoires were compared.

Study conclusions and caveats: Across blood and tumor, TCR beta diversity in malignant thyroid tumors was reportedly significantly higher than in benign nodules.

The authors' processing: Built for papillary thyroid cancer, a distant-metastasis classifier drew on CDR3 differences across clinicopathological groups. Using MiXCR, TCRdb reanalyzed the PCR reads. These V and J calls derive from TCRdb rather than the authors' analysis. The sample has 14,000 to 15,000 clones, 20% to 25% seen once. This clone was picked up a small number of times. The antigen remains unidentified. All patients were treatment-naive before thyroid surgery. Input material: tumor tissue. The sequence derives from a female donor with papillary thyroid cancer or a benign thyroid nodule (not recorded which). Some clones in this sample may be carry-over from other donors' samples.

The CDR3 reads CASSIGSPSNQPQHF. CDR3 in DNA: TGTGCCAGTAGTATAGGGAGTCCTAGCAATCAGCCCCAGCATTTT. V usage is TRBV19 and J usage is TRBJ1-5; D gene uncertain. The CDR3 is 15 residues long. V was clipped by 1 base and J by 0 bases, with 7 bases between them. Germline CDR1 and CDR2: LNHDA and SQIVND (reference sequence).